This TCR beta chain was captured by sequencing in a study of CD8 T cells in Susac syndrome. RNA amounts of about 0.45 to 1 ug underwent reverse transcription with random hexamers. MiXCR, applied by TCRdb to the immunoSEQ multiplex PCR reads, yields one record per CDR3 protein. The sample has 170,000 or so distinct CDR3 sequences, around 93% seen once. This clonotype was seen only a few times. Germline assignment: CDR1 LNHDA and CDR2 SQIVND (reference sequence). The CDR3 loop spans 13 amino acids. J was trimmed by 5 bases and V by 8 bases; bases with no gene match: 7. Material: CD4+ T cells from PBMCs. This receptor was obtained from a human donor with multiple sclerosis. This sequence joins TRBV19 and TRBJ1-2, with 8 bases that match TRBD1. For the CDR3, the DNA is TGTGCCAGTTCGAGGACAGGGAATTATGGCTACACCTTC. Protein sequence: CASSRTGNYGYTF.